This passage covers 32 T cell receptor beta chains from one sample sequenced in a study of T cell therapy after organ transplantation. Their antigens remain unidentified. Here immunoSEQ multiplex PCR was the method, and the copy in TCRdb shows in-frame clones only, minus some. This sample has over 20,000 clones, with 84% found just once. The time point was: 20-29 weeks after completion of therapy. The material was CD8+ T cells from blood, obtained after autologous CMV-specific T cell therapy. The receptors were gathered from a human patient who had received a solid organ transplant and had CMV disease. Some T cells may arise from the graft donor.

The chain joins TRBV7-2 to TRBJ2-1; 8 bases align to TRBD2. From germline, CDR1 is SGHTA and CDR2 FQGNSA. CDR3 length equals 18 residues. V gave up 4 bases and J gave up 1 base; unmatched junction bases: 12. CDR3 bases: TGTGCCAGCAGCTCCCTGGTGCGGGAGGTATGGTCCTACAATGAGCAGTTCTTC. Protein sequence: CASSSLVREVWSYNEQFF.

Turning to this clone: A read error is possible here, since a much larger clone lies one base away. The chain carries TRBV13 and TRBJ1-1, with D hard to call. V was shortened by 0 bases and J by 1 base, with 0 bases between the two germline ends. The CDR3 totals 12 residues. CDR1 is PRHDT, CDR2 FYEKMQ, per germline (reference sequence). DNA for the CDR3: TGTGCCAGCAGCTTAGGGAACACTGAAGCTTTCTTT. It codes for CASSLGNTEAFF.

The chain employs TRBV4-3 and TRBJ2-7; 9 bases match TRBD2. The trim removed 0 bases at V and 4 bases at J, leaving 4 bases unmatched. Looked up from germline, CDR1 is LGHNA and CDR2 is YSLEER. There are 15 residues in the CDR3. In nucleotides, the CDR3 is TGCGCCAGCAGCCAAGATTCTAGCGGGAAATACGAGCAGTACTTC. Translated, it gives CASSQDSSGKYEQYF.

V and J are TRBV5-8 and TRBJ1-2; TRBD1 is a possible D gene (6 bases). Germline CDR1 is SGHTS and CDR2 is YDEGEE. Trimming shortened V by 4 bases and J by 5 bases, and 12 bases separated the two germline ends. This CDR3 comprises 13 residues. In nucleotides, the CDR3 is TGTGCCAGCAGCCCCGCAGGGGATTATGGCTACACCTTC. It is translated as CASSPAGDYGYTF.

The gene calls are TRBV28 and TRBJ2-1; D remains unclear. The V gene's germline CDR1 is MDHEN and CDR2 SYDVKM. The CDR3 extends over 12 amino acids. Trimming took off 2 bases at V and 10 bases at J, with 9 bases between the two ends. The CDR3 sequence: CASSLKENEQFF. In DNA, the CDR3 is TGTGCCAGCAGTTTAAAGGAGAACGAGCAGTTCTTC. The complete variable domain, with remaining parts taken from reference TRBV28 and TRBJ2-1, reads DVKVTQSSRYLVKRTGEKVFLECVQDMDHENMFWYRQDPGLGLRLIYFSYDVKMKEKGDIPEGYSVSREKKERFSLILESASTNQTSMYLCASSLKENEQFFGPGTRLTVL.

With regard to this clone: Other DNA sequences in this sample translate to the same CDR3. This rearrangement joins TRBV13 to TRBJ2-3; D remains unclear. This CDR3 spans 11 amino acids. V gave up 4 bases and J gave up 6 bases, with 5 bases separating them. Per the germline V gene, CDR1 is PRHDT and CDR2 is FYEKMQ (reference sequence). The chain's CDR3 is CASSSGDTQYF. The CDR3 nucleotides read TGTGCCAGCAGCTCTGGGGATACGCAGTATTTT.

The rearrangement uses TRBV4-1 and TRBJ2-1; maybe TRBD2 (6 bases). V dropped 4 bases and J dropped 1 base, with 17 bases sitting between them. Germline V gene lookup returns CDR1 MGHRA and CDR2 YSYEKL. This CDR3 has 17 residues. The CDR3 sequence is CASSRERDGLSYNEQFF. The CDR3 bases are TGCGCCAGCAGCCGGGAACGGGACGGACTATCCTACAATGAGCAGTTCTTC.

The rearrangement uses TRBV6-5 and TRBJ2-7; D may match TRBD1 or TRBD2 (7 bases each). The CDR3 contains 15 residues. CDR1 and CDR2 from the germline V gene are MNHEY and SVGAGI. The V end was cut by 0 bases, the J end by 5 bases, with 14 bases between. The CDR3 DNA follows: TGTGCCAGCAGTTACTCGCGCCAGGGGGGGGACGAGCAGTACTTC. Its protein is CASSYSRQGGDEQYF.

The sample holds one count of this clone. The chain links TRBV19 to TRBJ1-5, with TRBD1 identical over 9 bases. The CDR3 contains 15 residues. The V gene's germline CDR1 is LNHDA and CDR2 SQIVND (reference sequence). V dropped 6 bases and J dropped 2; count of bases not matched to a gene: 5. The CDR3 bases are TGTGCCAGTAGCACCTGGGACAGGGGCAATCAGCCCCAGCATTTT. Translation: CASSTWDRGNQPQHF.

The rearrangement uses TRBV5-6 and TRBJ1-2; D gene ambiguous. The CDR3 has 13 amino acids. The V and J ends lost 4 bases and 2 bases respectively, with 9 bases between them. From germline, CDR1 is SGHDT and CDR2 YYEEEE. The CDR3 is CASSVPENYGYTF. The DNA for the CDR3 is TGTGCCAGCAGCGTCCCGGAAAACTATGGCTACACCTTC.

The CDR3, as DNA: TGTGCCAGCAGTTACTCGGGGGGGGAGAACTCCTACGAGCAGTACTTC. It specifies CASSYSGGENSYEQYF. This chain joins TRBV6-5 and TRBJ2-7; 7 bases agree with TRBD2. Per germline, CDR1 MNHEY and CDR2 SVGAGI. This CDR3 has 16 residues. J gave up 0 bases and V 0 bases, and 5 bases lay outside the gene matches.

This clone was recorded only once. The V and J genes are TRBV9 and TRBJ2-7; TRBD2 might be the D (5 bases). V lost 0 bases to trimming and J lost 2 bases, with 9 bases between them. The CDR3 runs to 14 residues. In germline, CDR1 is SGDLS, CDR2 YYNGEE. DNA for the CDR3: TGTGCCAGCAGCGTAGAAGCGGTAACCTACGAGCAGTACTTC. It translates to CASSVEAVTYEQYF.

The chain couples TRBV4-1 to TRBJ2-7; 8 bases fit TRBD1. V shed 1 base and J 1 base; nucleotides not matched to a gene: 6. Germline V CDR1 and CDR2: MGHRA, YSYEKL. CDR3 length: 16 amino acids. The CDR3 loop reads CASSQALGTGSYEQYF. CDR3 bases: TGCGCCAGCAGCCAAGCACTCGGGACAGGATCCTACGAGCAGTACTTC.

J is TRBJ1-1 and V is TRBV4-1; D is unclear. CDR1 and CDR2 from the germline V gene are MGHRA and YSYEKL. The length of the CDR3 is 12 residues. V was clipped by 5 bases and J by 4 bases, with 8 bases between them. DNA for the CDR3: TGCGCCAGCAGCTGGATGGGCACTGAAGCTTTCTTT. Translating it yields CASSWMGTEAFF.

The V call is TRBV6-5, the J call TRBJ1-5, with a possible D match to TRBD1 (6 bases). Germline lookup yields CDR1 MNHEY and CDR2 SVGAGI. CDR3 length equals 15 residues. Trimming removed 2 bases at V and 2 bases at J, with 10 bases between. CDR3: CASSYVSGGNQPQHF. CDR3 coding DNA: TGTGCCAGCAGTTACGTATCAGGGGGCAATCAGCCCCAGCATTTT.

In this sample, this clone turned up once. The rearrangement joins TRBV4-3 to TRBJ1-1; D gene unclear. Deletions cut 1 base from V and 5 bases from J, with 8 bases between. CDR3 length equals 13 residues. From germline, CDR1 is LGHNA and CDR2 YSLEER. The CDR3 region has the DNA TGCGCCAGCAGCCAAGTACGAGGAACTGAAGCTTTCTTT. This translates into CASSQVRGTEAFF.

In its sample, this clone was seen once. J is TRBJ2-7 and V is TRBV5-1; 9 positions agree with TRBD1. Trimming at V came to 0 bases and at J to 3 bases, leaving 4 bases not matched to a gene. CDR1 SGHRS and CDR2 YFSETQ come from the germline V gene. The CDR3 covers 15 residues. Here the CDR3 DNA reads TGCGCCAGCAGCTTGGCCCCGGGACAGGGCTACGAGCAGTACTTC. This encodes CASSLAPGQGYEQYF. Using reference TRBV5-1 and TRBJ2-7 for the parts outside the CDR3, the full variable domain is KAGVTQTPRYLIKTRGQQVTLSCSPISGHRSVSWYQQTPGQGLQFLFEYFSETQRNKGNFPGRFSGRQFSNSRSEMNVSTLELGDSALYLCASSLAPGQGYEQYFGPGTRLTVT.

CDR3 loop: CASRRQGEGGSYNEQFF. CDR3 nucleotide sequence: TGTGCCAGCAGGCGACAGGGGGAAGGTGGCTCCTACAATGAGCAGTTCTTC. This chain links TRBV6-8 with TRBJ2-1; 9 bases agree with TRBD1. CDR3 length: 17 amino acids. The germline CDR1 and CDR2 sequences are MNHGY and SAAAGT. V was pared by 6 bases and J by 0 bases, with 9 bases of the junction left unmatched.

This sequence joins TRBV11-2 and TRBJ1-2; D call uncertain. The V gene lost 0 bases and the J gene lost 8 bases, with 10 bases spanning the gap. The length of the CDR3 is 13 residues. The germline V gene encodes CDR1 SGHAT and CDR2 FQNNGV. The DNA for the CDR3 is TGTGCCAGCAGCTTAGAGGGCATTTGGGGCTACACCTTC. As protein: CASSLEGIWGYTF.

This chain connects TRBV14 to TRBJ2-6; the D is unclear. This CDR3 contains 18 residues. V gave up 0 bases and J gave up 2 bases, with 14 bases separating them. Germline lookup yields CDR1 SGHDN and CDR2 FVKESK. DNA of the CDR3: TGTGCCAGCAGCCAAGAAGCACCGACCGTTGCTGGGGCCAACGTCCTGACTTTC. Its translation: CASSQEAPTVAGANVLTF.

The CDR3 DNA is TGTGCCAGCAGCCCGGGACATGGAAGGGAACAGTACTTC. The encoded protein is CASSPGHGREQYF. J is TRBJ2-7 and V is TRBV9, with D possibly TRBD1 on 6 matching bases. This CDR3 is 13 amino acids long. Trimming removed 4 bases at V and 10 bases at J, with 18 bases between. From germline, CDR1 is SGDLS and CDR2 YYNGEE.

This chain joins TRBV19 and TRBJ2-7; D not resolved. The CDR3 is 13 amino acids. V was pared by 3 bases and J by 7 bases, with 13 bases between. Germline CDR1 and CDR2: LNHDA and SQIVND (reference sequence). This CDR3 is CASSIDSPREQYF. DNA of the CDR3: TGTGCCAGTAGTATCGACTCCCCAAGGGAGCAGTACTTC.

This chain connects TRBV11-3 to TRBJ2-2; D not certain. Per germline, CDR1 SGHNT and CDR2 YENEEA. Trimming took off 2 bases at V and 7 bases at J, with 5 bases between the two ends. The CDR3 length is 12 residues. The CDR3 DNA reads as TGTGCCAGCAGCTTAAATGGCGGGGAGCTGTTTTTT. It yields the protein CASSLNGGELFF. Full variable domain (outside the CDR3, taken from reference TRBV11-3 and TRBJ2-2): EAGVVQSPRYKIIEKKQPVAFWCNPISGHNTLYWYLQNLGQGPELLIRYENEEAVDDSQLPKDRFSAERLKGVDSTLKIQPAELGDSAVYLCASSLNGGELFFGEGSRLTVL.

V is TRBV9 and J is TRBJ2-3; 10 nucleotides align to TRBD2. The CDR3 has 16 amino acids. V lost 0 bases and J lost 5; bases outside the gene matches: 6. Germline loops: CDR1 SGDLS, CDR2 YYNGEE. The CDR3, as DNA: TGTGCCAGCAGCGTAGCATTAGCGGGAGGACGAGATACGCAGTATTTT. The encoded protein is CASSVALAGGRDTQYF.

The CDR3 bases are TGTGCCATCAGTGAAGCAGGGGGAGGGGTTGAGCAGTTCTTC. The encoded protein is CAISEAGGGVEQFF. The V call is TRBV10-3, the J call TRBJ2-1; the D gene could be TRBD1 or TRBD2 (7 bases each). Germline lookup yields CDR1 ENHRY and CDR2 SYGVKD. V was cut by 3 bases and J by 9 bases, with 15 bases left in between. The CDR3 length is 14 residues.

The rearrangement links TRBV12-5 to TRBJ2-5, with 10 bases matching TRBD1. CDR3 length equals 15 residues. Trimming cost V 4 bases and J 4 bases; bases outside gene matches: 6. Germline V CDR1 and CDR2: LGHNT, FRNRAP. The CDR3, as DNA: TGTGCTAGTGGTTCGGACAGGGGGATGAGAGAGACCCAGTACTTC. This codes for CASGSDRGMRETQYF.

This clone is a singleton in its sample. The genes are TRBV9 and TRBJ2-2, with D possibly being TRBD1 (5 bases). Germline V CDR1 and CDR2: SGDLS, YYNGEE. Deletions cut 0 bases from V and 7 bases from J, with 16 bases between. This CDR3 is 16 amino acids long. CDR3 DNA sequence: TGTGCCAGCAGCGTAGTGAGCAGGGATATTAACGGGGAGCTGTTTTTT. Its translation: CASSVVSRDINGELFF.

The CDR3 loop reads CASSQGRTGGWYEQYF. The CDR3 DNA sequence: TGCGCCAGCAGCCAAGGTCGGACAGGGGGCTGGTACGAGCAGTACTTC. The chain employs TRBV4-1 and TRBJ2-7, with TRBD1 matching 11 bases. The CDR3 sequence is 16 residues long. Germline CDR1 MGHRA, CDR2 YSYEKL. The trim removed 1 base at V and 4 bases at J, leaving 6 bases unmatched.

The sample holds one count of this clone. This rearrangement joins TRBV27 to TRBJ2-5; no firm D call. The CDR3 is 15 amino acids. Germline CDR1 and CDR2: MNHEY and SMNVEV (reference sequence). V was pared by 4 bases and J by 5 bases, with 17 bases between. In DNA, the CDR3 is TGTGCCAGCAGTTGGGATCCGGGCCTGCGGGAGACCCAGTACTTC. This encodes CASSWDPGLRETQYF.

The rearrangement links TRBV4-1 to TRBJ2-7, with D perhaps matching TRBD2 (6 bases). This CDR3 has 15 residues. V lost 4 bases and J 2 bases, leaving 15 bases between the germline ends. Germline V gene data show CDR1 as MGHRA and CDR2 as YSYEKL. For the CDR3, the DNA is TGCGCCAGCAGCCCCTCGTGGGGAGGAACCTACGAGCAGTACTTC. Protein: CASSPSWGGTYEQYF.

The rearrangement joins TRBV5-5 to TRBJ2-1, with a tentative D call TRBD2 (5 bases). Germline CDR1 reads SGHKS; CDR2 reads YYEKEE (reference sequence). This CDR3 contains 16 residues. Trimming removed 4 bases from V and 2 bases from J, with 16 bases in between. The CDR3 sequence is CASSPLRGLTYNEQFF. The CDR3, as DNA: TGTGCCAGCAGCCCACTACGGGGTCTAACCTACAATGAGCAGTTCTTC.

The V and J genes are TRBV9 and TRBJ2-5; 11 positions agree with TRBD2. CDR3 size: 16 residues. Germline V lookup: CDR1 SGDLS, CDR2 YYNGEE. Trimming cost V 3 bases and J 5 bases; bases outside gene matches: 9. The CDR3 loop reads CASSGRLAGHRETQYF. Written as DNA, the CDR3 is TGTGCCAGCAGCGGCCGACTAGCGGGGCACAGGGAGACCCAGTACTTC.